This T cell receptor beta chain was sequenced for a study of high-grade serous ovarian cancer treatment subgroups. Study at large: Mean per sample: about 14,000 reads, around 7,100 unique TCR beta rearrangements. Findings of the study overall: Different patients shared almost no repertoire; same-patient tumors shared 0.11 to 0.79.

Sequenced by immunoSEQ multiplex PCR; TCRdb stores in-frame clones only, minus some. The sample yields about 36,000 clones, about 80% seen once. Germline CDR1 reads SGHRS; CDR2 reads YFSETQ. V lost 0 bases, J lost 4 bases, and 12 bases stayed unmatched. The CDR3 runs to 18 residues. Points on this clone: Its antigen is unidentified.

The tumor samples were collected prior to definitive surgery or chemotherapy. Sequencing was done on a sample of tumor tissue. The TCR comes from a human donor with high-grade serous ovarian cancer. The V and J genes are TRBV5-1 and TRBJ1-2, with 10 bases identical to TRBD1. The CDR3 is CASSLGAFPGQGPYGYTF. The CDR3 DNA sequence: TGCGCCAGCAGCTTGGGGGCGTTCCCGGGACAGGGGCCCTATGGCTACACCTTC.